This T cell receptor (beta chain) stems from a study of neoadjuvant anti-PD-1 for oral cavity cancer. About the study: Before surgery, most patients got three to four biweekly 3 mg/kg nivolumab doses. Non-progressing patients received a fourth nivolumab dose near day 43, then surgery on days 50-56.

In regard to this clone: No antigen is known for it.

Study observations and caveats: TCR analyses covered only three patients per response group.

Measured with immunoSEQ multiplex PCR; TCRdb has only the in-frame clones, and not every one. The data hold roughly 15,000 clones, with about three fifths observed a single time. Germline lookup yields CDR1 SQVTM and CDR2 ANQGSEA. The V segment lost 3 bases and the J segment 4 bases; nucleotides outside the gene matches: 7. The CDR3 spans 16 residues. The patients had HPV-negative, locally advanced oral cavity squamous cell carcinoma. The origin of this receptor is a person aged 40 to 85 with oral cavity squamous cell carcinoma. The source material was PBMCs, sampled before nivolumab (anti-PD-1) treatment. V and J are TRBV29-1 and TRBJ2-3, with 13 positions matching TRBD2. The CDR3 nucleotides are TGCAGCGTTGATGGGCTACTAGCGGGAGGGCCAGATACGCAGTATTTT. This codes for CSVDGLLAGGPDTQYF.